These T cell receptor beta chains were read from a single sample in a study of molecular identifiers for immune sequencing clone quantification. TCRdb fed the PCR reads into MiXCR, producing one record per CDR3 protein. Of about 630,000 distinct CDR3 sequences in the sample, around 25% are singletons; the top ten hold 0.7% to 0.95%. The sample consisted of naive CD8+ T cells from blood, with Jurkat cell RNA spiked in. Receptors were obtained from a human donor in good health. Some libraries in this study had Jurkat cell RNA spiked in. The CDR3 runs from the conserved cysteine through the conserved F or W. The order of the fields is clone size, J gene, D gene, V gene, CDR3 DNA, CDR3 protein. D genes are given only for firm matches. Where a row states a size, it is once, few, many or the class of an expanded clone; other rows omit it.

few TRBJ1-3 TRBD1 TRBV12-3/TRBV12-4 TGTGCCAGCAGGGAAGGAAAACAGGACAGGTCTTTT CASREGKQDRSF
NA TRBJ2-7 NA TRBV2 TGTGCCAGCAGTGAAGCGCTTTCAACATACGAGCAGTACTTC CASSEALSTYEQYF
many TRBJ2-7 NA TRBV28 TGTGCCAGCCAAGACACTGCCACCCTACGCGAGCAGTACTTC CASQDTATLREQYF
many TRBJ2-3 NA TRBV5-1 TGCGCCAGCAGACCGACTGGAACTAGCACAGATACGCAGTATTTT CASRPTGTSTDTQYF
NA TRBJ2-7 NA TRBV27 TGTGCCAGCAGTTTATCGAGCACCTACTACGAGCAGTACTTC CASSLSSTYYEQYF
NA TRBJ2-1 NA TRBV27 TGTGCCAGCAGTTTGGACGGAGGGTATGAGCAGGTCTTC CASSLDGGYEQVF
NA TRBJ1-2 NA TRBV6-2/TRBV6-3 TGTGCCAGCACCCCGCTGGGCAGGGGATTGTATGGCTACACCTTC CASTPLGRGLYGYTF
many TRBJ2-7 TRBD2 TRBV9 TGTGCCAGCAGCGCCGGGACTAGCGAGTACGAGCAGTACTTC CASSAGTSEYEQYF
many TRBJ1-2 NA TRBV20-1 TGCAGTGCTTGGGGGGATAACTATGGCTACACCTTC CSAWGDNYGYTF
once TRBJ2-3 TRBD2 TRBV20-1 TGCAGTGCTACGGAAAAAACTGTAGCGGGAGGGCGGGAAGATACGAAGTATTTT CSATEKTVAGGREDTKYF
many TRBJ2-1 NA TRBV30 TGTGCCTGGAGTGTAGGAGGACCCAATGAGCAGTTCTTC CAWSVGGPNEQFF
few TRBJ2-5 NA TRBV11-2 TGTGCCAGCAGCTTTTGGGTGGAGCAAGAGACCCAGTACTTC CASSFWVEQETQYF
once TRBJ2-7 NA TRBV4-1 TGCGCCCGCAGCCCGCTTTCGGGGGACGACGAGCAGTACTTC CARSPLSGDDEQYF
NA TRBJ2-5 TRBD2 TRBV25-1 TGTGCCAGCTGGGACGCCGGGACTAGCCCGTCCCAGTACTTC CASWDAGTSPSQYF
many TRBJ2-3 NA TRBV6-2/TRBV6-3 TGTGCCAGCAGTTACCTGGGCCTCAGTGGTGTGAGCACAGATACGCAGTATTTT CASSYLGLSGVSTDTQYF
few TRBJ2-1 NA TRBV29-1 TGCAGCGTTGAGGGGCAACAGGGCGGTTCCTACAATGAGCAGTTCTTC CSVEGQQGGSYNEQFF
NA TRBJ2-7 TRBD1 TRBV19 TGTGCCAGTAGTATAGGGGGACAGGGGACCTACGAGCAGTACTTC CASSIGGQGTYEQYF
NA TRBJ2-7 NA TRBV12-2 TGTGCAAGTCGCCCATTGGGGATGCATTACTCCTACGAGCAGTACTTC CASRPLGMHYSYEQYF
NA TRBJ2-3 TRBD1 TRBV29-1 TGCAGCCTTGTCCCCGGACAGGGCGGGATTCGAAGCGATACGCAGTATTTT CSLVPGQGGIRSDTQYF
few TRBJ2-3 NA TRBV18 TGTGCCAGCTCACCGGCGATCACAGATACGCAGTATTTT CASSPAITDTQYF
NA TRBJ2-3 NA TRBV27 TGTGCCAACAGTTTAATCTTCCGGACTCGCGAGCTTAGCGGTACGCAGTATTTT CANSLIFRTRELSGTQYF
few TRBJ2-1 TRBD1 TRBV6-2/TRBV6-3 TGTGCCAGCAGTTACCAGGGGGTTGAGCAGTTCTTC CASSYQGVEQFF
many TRBJ2-3 NA TRBV6-5 TGTGCCAGCAGTTACTCTCGGTACACAGATACGCAGTATTTT CASSYSRYTDTQYF
many TRBJ1-2 TRBD1 TRBV29-1 TGCAGCGTTGAAACAGGGGGCGTTGACGGCTACACCTTC CSVETGGVDGYTF
NA TRBJ1-4 NA TRBV2 TGTGCCAGCAGTACTCCGGGGGCTGAAGGGGAAAAACTGTTTTTT CASSTPGAEGEKLFF
many TRBJ2-5 NA TRBV7-7 TGTGCCAGCAGCCCCCTCGGGGGCGGTGGCCAAGAGACCCAGTACTTC CASSPLGGGGQETQYF
many TRBJ2-7 NA TRBV14 TGTGCCAGCAGTCCAATGGGTAACGAGGTCCACGAGCAGTACTTC CASSPMGNEVHEQYF
many TRBJ2-7 NA TRBV4-3 TGCGCCAGCAGCCAGGTGTTGGAGTCCGAGCAGTACTTC CASSQVLESEQYF
NA TRBJ2-5 TRBD1 TRBV7-9 TGTGCCAGCAGAGACAGGGCAGAGACCCAGTACTTC CASRDRAETQYF
many TRBJ2-3 TRBD2 TRBV4-1 TGCGCCAGCAGCCTCTACGCCGGGACTAGCGGAAACACAGATACGCAGTATTTT CASSLYAGTSGNTDTQYF
many TRBJ1-1 NA TRBV6-6 TGTGCCAGCAGTTACGGTCTGGGGCAGAACACTGAAGCTTTCTTT CASSYGLGQNTEAFF
many TRBJ2-7 TRBD1 TRBV29-1 TGCAGCGTGGCGGGACAGGGCTACGAGCAGTACTTC CSVAGQGYEQYF
many TRBJ2-1 NA TRBV12-3/TRBV12-4 TGTGCCAGCAGTCCCCCAGGACGGGCTGTTTATGAGCAGTTCTTC CASSPPGRAVYEQFF
NA TRBJ1-1 NA TRBV19 TGTGCCAGTAGCCCCGGGGGGCAGTACACTGAAGCTTTCTTT CASSPGGQYTEAFF
NA TRBJ2-7 TRBD1 TRBV5-1 TGCGCCAGCAGCTCATGGGGGACAGGGGGCTACGAGCAGTACTTC CASSSWGTGGYEQYF
many TRBJ2-7 NA TRBV7-6 TGTGCCAGCAGCGTCGGGAGCACCTACGAGCAGTACTTC CASSVGSTYEQYF
NA TRBJ2-1 TRBD2 TRBV12-3/TRBV12-4 TGTGCCAGCAACCAGGGACTATACAATGAGCAGTTCTTC CASNQGLYNEQFF
NA TRBJ2-7 TRBD2 TRBV27 TGTGCCAGCAGTTTATTGGCTAGCGGGAGTCTGGACGGTTACGAGCAGTACTTC CASSLLASGSLDGYEQYF
many TRBJ2-7 NA TRBV5-1 TGCGCCAGCAGCTATGAGGGATGGGCCTACGAGCAGTACTTC CASSYEGWAYEQYF
NA TRBJ2-7 NA TRBV4-2 TGTGCCAGCAGCCAAGATCGGGGGTGGGAGCAGTACTTC CASSQDRGWEQYF
many TRBJ2-2 TRBD2 TRBV4-3 TGCGCCAGCAGCCGCCGACTAGCGGGTGGCACCGGGGAGCTGTTTTTT CASSRRLAGGTGELFF
NA TRBJ2-2 NA TRBV30 TGTGCCTGGATTGCAGCGCGCAACCCCGGGGAGCTGTTTTTT CAWIAARNPGELFF
NA TRBJ2-3 NA TRBV19 TGTGCCAGTAGTATGACGACTTCAGATACGCAGTATTTT CASSMTTSDTQYF
few TRBJ2-7 NA TRBV19 TGTGCCAGTAGTGTACCCGGGGCGCCCGAGCAGTACTTC CASSVPGAPEQYF
NA TRBJ1-2 NA TRBV19 TGTGCCAGTAGTGGAGGGACTAACTATGGCTACACCTTC CASSGGTNYGYTF
NA TRBJ1-1 NA TRBV5-1 TGCGCCAGCAGCTTGGAGGCGGCCTTGAACACTGGAGCTTCCTTT CASSLEAALNTGASF
NA TRBJ2-3 NA TRBV30 TGTGCCTGGAATAACGGGACCTTCTGGGGCGGTGAAGTCACGCAGTATTTT CAWNNGTFWGGEVTQYF
many TRBJ2-5 NA TRBV7-6 TGTGCCAGCAGCACCCAGGGGTACCAAGAGACCCAGTACTTC CASSTQGYQETQYF
few TRBJ2-7 TRBD2 TRBV29-1 TGCAGCGTTATGCGGGGGTTAACCTACGAGCAGTACTTC CSVMRGLTYEQYF
NA TRBJ2-7 NA TRBV7-9 TGTGCCAGCAGCTCCAGATCGGAATGCGAGCAGTACTTC CASSSRSECEQYF